This TCR beta chain was captured by sequencing in a study of molecular identifiers for immune sequencing clone quantification. The CDR3 spans 15 residues. Trimming shortened V by 1 base and J by 0 bases, and 8 bases separated the two germline ends. Germline V lookup: CDR1 SEHNR, CDR2 FQNEAQ (reference sequence). Naive CD8 libraries came from approximately 20,000 to 1,000,000 sorted cells with 10%, 30% or 50% RNA. For naive CD8 T cells, sorting used the CD8+CD4-CCR7+CD45RA+ phenotype. Study observations and caveats: Clonotypes topping 20 RNA copies carried over 98% of effector molecules but under 1% of naive ones.

A note on this clonotype: Antigen: not known.

TCRdb redid the calling of the PCR reads with MiXCR, one entry per CDR3 protein. The sample yields around 320,000 distinct CDR3 sequences, 24% seen once. This chain uses TRBV7-9 with TRBJ2-3; no firm D call. The receptor was isolated from a human donor in good health. Some libraries in this study had Jurkat cell RNA spiked in. Specimen: naive CD8+ T cells from blood, with Jurkat cell RNA spiked in. The sample's subset: FACS-sorted CD8+CD4-CCR7+CD45RA+ naive T cells. The DNA of the CDR3 is TGTGCCAGCAGCTTAGGAATGGGCAGCACAGATACGCAGTATTTT. It encodes CASSLGMGSTDTQYF.